This is a list of T cell receptor beta chains from one sample in a study of T cells in Graves' hyperthyroidism and ophthalmopathy. TCRdb reprocessed the multiplex PCR reads with MiXCR, giving one entry per CDR3 protein. The sample carries some 460,000 distinct CDR3 sequences, more than 15% recorded once. The sample taken for sequencing was blood. These receptors originate from a woman aged 18-29 years with Graves' hyperthyroidism. The CDR3 runs from the conserved cysteine through the conserved F or W. D genes are given only for firm matches. Not all rows give a size; the values are once, few, many and, for expanded clones, a class.

-,TRBV5-8,TRBJ1-1,few,TGTGCCAGCAGCAACACGGGACAAAGTGAAGCTTTCTTT,CASSNTGQSEAFF
TRBD1,TRBV7-9,TRBJ2-1,-,TGTGCCAGCAGAACCCGGGACAGGGGGTTTAATGAGCAGTTCTTC,CASRTRDRGFNEQFF
-,TRBV2,TRBJ2-4,many,TGTGCCAGCAGTGAAGGATTAGCCAAAAACATTCAGTACTTC,CASSEGLAKNIQYF
TRBD1,TRBV7-2,TRBJ2-5,many,TGTGCCAGCAGCCGGGACAGGGCAGAGACCCAGTACTTC,CASSRDRAETQYF
-,TRBV5-1,TRBJ1-6,many,TGCGCCAGCAGCTTGGGACAGCGCGGCCGCTCCTATAATTCACCCCTCCACTTT,CASSLGQRGRSYNSPLHF
-,TRBV5-1,TRBJ2-7,many,TGCGCCAGCAGCTTAGGGGGGAGTGAGTACGAGCAGTACTTC,CASSLGGSEYEQYF
-,TRBV12-3/TRBV12-4,TRBJ1-2,-,TGTGCCAGCAGTGATGGTTCCGGGCGATTCTATGGCTACACCTTC,CASSDGSGRFYGYTF
TRBD1,TRBV28,TRBJ2-7,many,TGTGCCAGCAGTTTGCGACAGGGCAGCCACGAGCAGTACTTC,CASSLRQGSHEQYF
TRBD2,TRBV9,TRBJ2-3,few,TGTGCCAGCAGCGTAGTCGCAGCGGGGGGGGCAGATACGCAGTATTTT,CASSVVAAGGADTQYF
TRBD1,TRBV28,TRBJ1-2,many,TGTGCCAGCAGCCTCTCAATGGGGACAGCCTATGGCTACACCTTC,CASSLSMGTAYGYTF
TRBD1,TRBV13,TRBJ2-7,many,TGTGCCAGCAGCGTCGGACAGGCCGACTACGAGCAGTACTTC,CASSVGQADYEQYF
TRBD2,TRBV5-1,TRBJ2-7,-,TGCGCCAGCAGCCGGACTAGCAATGGCTACGAGCAGTACTTC,CASSRTSNGYEQYF
-,TRBV10-3,TRBJ1-2,many,TGTGCCATCGGTACCAGGGAAGCTAACTATGGCTACACCTTC,CAIGTREANYGYTF
TRBD1,TRBV7-9,TRBJ1-1,many,TGTGCCAGCCGCGACAGGGAACAAGCTTTCTTT,CASRDREQAFF
-,TRBV30,TRBJ1-2,many,TGTGCCTGGAGCCGGACATTGACTAACTATGGCTACACCTTC,CAWSRTLTNYGYTF
TRBD1,TRBV12-3/TRBV12-4,TRBJ2-5,many,TGTGCCAGCAGTTCTCACCCGGGACAGGGGAGTGGGACCCAGTACTTC,CASSSHPGQGSGTQYF
-,TRBV27,TRBJ2-2,many,TGTGCCAGCAGTTTATCCTTTGGGGGCACCGGGGAGCTGTTTTTT,CASSLSFGGTGELFF
TRBD1,TRBV7-9,TRBJ1-2,few,TGTGCCAGCAGCTCTCAGCTCCCAGGGGGCGATGGCTACACCTTC,CASSSQLPGGDGYTF
-,TRBV6-1,TRBJ2-5,many,TGTGCCAGCAGTGAAGGAGAGACCCAGTACTTC,CASSEGETQYF
-,TRBV2,TRBJ1-5,many,TGTGCCAGCAGTGAACGGCATAGCAATCAGCCCCAGCATTTT,CASSERHSNQPQHF
-,TRBV30,TRBJ1-2,many,TGTGCCTGGAGTAGGCAGGGTGGCGGCTACACCTTC,CAWSRQGGGYTF
-,TRBV27,TRBJ1-5,many,TGTGCCAGCAGTTTATCGAGGCGGGCCAAAGGACCCCAGCATTTT,CASSLSRRAKGPQHF
-,TRBV3-1,TRBJ2-7,many,TGTGCCAGCAGCTTCGGCGCGGGTGAGCAGTACTTC,CASSFGAGEQYF
TRBD2,TRBV5-1,TRBJ2-7,few,TGCACCAGCAGCTGGGAGGGGACCCAATCCTACGAGCAGTACTTC,CTSSWEGTQSYEQYF
TRBD2,TRBV10-2,TRBJ2-1,many,TGCGCCAGCAGTGAGTCCAGGGAGGGCAATGAGCAGTTCTTC,CASSESREGNEQFF
-,TRBV6-1,TRBJ2-7,many,TGTGCCAGCGGAACAGGGTTGGGCTACGAGCAGTACTTC,CASGTGLGYEQYF